The 20 T cell receptor beta chains in this list originate from one sample, sequenced in a study of blood T cell repertoires in COVID-19. Assay used: immunoSEQ multiplex PCR; TCRdb lists only in-frame clones, some missing. The repertoire has about 220,000 clones, roughly 80% of them found once; the top ten carry roughly 4.9%. Material: peripheral blood. All receptors derive from a human donor in a cohort sampled during active COVID-19.

The V and J genes are TRBV3-1 (or the pseudogene TRBV3-2) and TRBJ2-4; TRBD1 aligns across 8 bases. Per germline, CDR1 LGHDT and CDR2 YNNKEL (reference sequence). Trimming took 2 bases from V and 6 from J; bases not matched to a gene: 6. The CDR3 is made up of 15 amino acids. CDR3 DNA: TGTGCCAGCAGCCAACAGGTCGGACAGGGAAACATTCAGTACTTC. Its protein is CASSQQVGQGNIQYF.

This clone was detected a few times. The rearrangement links TRBV7-8 to TRBJ2-1; TRBD2 might be the D (6 bases). CDR1 and CDR2 from the germline V gene are SGHVS and FQNEAQ. CDR3 length equals 16 residues. V was shortened by 1 base and J by 4 bases, with 14 bases between the two germline ends. The CDR3 region has the DNA TGTGCCAGCAGCTTAGTACGGGCGGGACGATACAATGAGCAGTTCTTC. It translates to CASSLVRAGRYNEQFF.

V and J are TRBV12-3 or TRBV12-4 and TRBJ2-7, with 7 bases fitting TRBD2. This CDR3 has 13 residues. V was clipped by 2 bases and J by 6 bases; unmatched bases: 4. CDR3 nucleotide sequence: TGTGCCAGCAGTTTATCACTAGCGAGCGAGCAGTACTTC. Protein sequence: CASSLSLASEQYF.

This clone appeared a few times. This chain joins TRBV29-1 and TRBJ2-1, with 16 positions matching TRBD2. Germline V CDR1 and CDR2: SQVTM, ANQGSEA. This CDR3 region has 17 residues. The V segment lost 7 bases and the J segment 2 bases; nucleotides outside the gene matches: 8. CDR3 residues: CSAGLAGGPEPYNEQFF. CDR3 nucleotides: TGCAGCGCGGGACTAGCGGGAGGGCCAGAGCCCTACAATGAGCAGTTCTTC.

This sequence joins TRBV27 and TRBJ2-3; D is possibly TRBD2 (5 bases). Trimming took 5 bases from V and 2 from J, leaving 11 bases between them. Germline V lookup: CDR1 MNHEY, CDR2 SMNVEV (reference sequence). The CDR3 is 14 amino acids. In DNA form, the CDR3 reads TGTGCCAGCAGTCCCCGGGGAACCACAGATACGCAGTATTTT. This codes for CASSPRGTTDTQYF.

V usage is TRBV7-9 and J usage is TRBJ1-5; the D gene is possibly TRBD1 (6 bases). The V end lost 5 bases, the J end lost 1 base, and 12 bases lay between the germline ends. Germline CDR1 reads SEHNR; CDR2 reads FQNEAQ (reference sequence). This CDR3 region has 15 residues. The CDR3 DNA sequence: TGTGCCAGCAGCGTTACAGGGCCCAGCAATCAGCCCCAGCATTTT. It is translated as CASSVTGPSNQPQHF.

The chain is built from TRBV5-1 and TRBJ2-7, with a tentative D call TRBD2 (5 bases). The CDR3 has 14 amino acids. V was trimmed by 0 bases and J by 3 bases, leaving 10 bases between them. Germline CDR1 SGHRS, CDR2 YFSETQ. CDR3 DNA sequence: TGCGCCAGCAGCTTGGCCGAGGGTTTCTACGAGCAGTACTTC. This codes for CASSLAEGFYEQYF.

The genes are TRBV5-4 and TRBJ1-2; a weak D match, TRBD1 (5 bases). Trimming removed 4 bases at V and 3 bases at J, with 10 bases between. The CDR3 covers 13 residues. Per the germline V gene, CDR1 is SGHNT and CDR2 is YYREEE (reference sequence). The CDR3 here is CASSPAGYYGYTF. The CDR3 bases are TGTGCCAGCAGCCCGGCAGGGTACTATGGCTACACCTTC.

This clone was seen more than once but under ten times. The genes are TRBV6-5 and TRBJ2-7, with 15 bases identical to TRBD2. The CDR3 extends over 15 amino acids. Trimming at V came to 6 bases and at J to 1 base, leaving 1 base not matched to a gene. CDR1 MNHEY and CDR2 SVGAGI come from the germline V gene. The CDR3 loop is CASRGTSGGSYEQYF. In DNA, the CDR3 is TGTGCCAGCAGAGGGACTAGCGGGGGGTCCTACGAGCAGTACTTC.

The rearrangement uses TRBV6-5 and TRBJ2-7, with 10 positions matching TRBD1. The CDR3 has 15 residues. Looked up from germline, CDR1 is MNHEY and CDR2 is SVGAGI. The ends lost 6 bases at V and 3 bases at J; junction bases unmatched: 8. CDR3 DNA: TGTGCCAGCAGCAGAGGGGACAGGGGAGGCTACGAGCAGTACTTC. Encoded protein: CASSRGDRGGYEQYF.

The gene calls are TRBV4-3 and TRBJ2-1; TRBD2 matches at 9 bases. The V segment lost 1 base and the J segment 3 bases; nucleotides outside the gene matches: 4. Looked up from germline, CDR1 is LGHNA and CDR2 is YSLEER. The CDR3 covers 16 residues. The CDR3 loop is CASSQASGTLYNEQFF. The CDR3 region has the DNA TGCGCCAGCAGCCAAGCTAGCGGGACACTCTACAATGAGCAGTTCTTC.

J is TRBJ1-2 and V is TRBV19; tentatively, D is TRBD1 (5 bases). Germline assignment: CDR1 LNHDA and CDR2 SQIVND (reference sequence). CDR3 size: 16 residues. V was trimmed by 7 bases and J by 0 bases, leaving 18 bases between them. As DNA, the CDR3 is TGTGCCAGTACCTCGGATCCAGGGATAGCTAACTATGGCTACACCTTC. Translation: CASTSDPGIANYGYTF.

The gene calls are TRBV5-6 and TRBJ1-2; TRBD1 is a possible D gene (6 bases). In germline, CDR1 is SGHDT, CDR2 YYEEEE. The V end lost 4 bases, the J end lost 4 bases, and 14 bases lay between the germline ends. The CDR3 has 14 residues. The CDR3 loop reads CASSRTESTYGYTF. Written as DNA, the CDR3 is TGTGCCAGCAGCCGGACAGAGTCCACCTATGGCTACACCTTC.

As for this clone: The junction departs from the called germline gene at one end, perhaps through a read error. DNA of the CDR3: TGTGCCAGCAGAATAGTGGGACAGGGTAACCATGGCTACACCTTC. It specifies CASRIVGQGNHGYTF. V gene TRBV28 combines with J gene TRBJ1-2, with 9 bases matching TRBD1. The CDR3 contains 15 residues. The germline CDR1 and CDR2 sequences are MDHEN and SYDVKM.

The CDR3 sequence is CASSPRTGGSSYEQYF. The CDR3 DNA follows: TGTGCCAGCTCACCGCGGACAGGGGGCAGCTCCTACGAGCAGTACTTC. This rearrangement joins TRBV18 to TRBJ2-7; 11 bases fit TRBD1. J was trimmed by 0 bases and V by 3 bases; bases with no gene match: 4. The length of the CDR3 is 16 residues. CDR1 KGHSH and CDR2 LQKENI come from the germline V gene.

V is TRBV6-5 and J is TRBJ1-2; D call uncertain. This CDR3 region has 11 residues. Trimming stripped 8 bases from V and 7 bases from J, with 11 bases between. Germline CDR1 is MNHEY and CDR2 is SVGAGI. The CDR3 region is CASARVGGYTF. The CDR3 coding sequence is TGTGCCAGCGCCCGGGTCGGTGGCTACACCTTC.

Comments on this clone: This CDR3 is also generated by other DNA sequences in the sample. The V call is TRBV13, the J call TRBJ2-7; TRBD2 might be the D (6 bases). The CDR3 runs to 17 residues. Germline lookup yields CDR1 PRHDT and CDR2 FYEKMQ (reference sequence). V shed 5 bases and J shed 7 bases, with 27 bases lying between them. The CDR3 coding sequence is TGTGCCAGCAGCCCGAGCGATGTAGGGGTGCATGGGGGGGAGCAGTACTTC. Residues: CASSPSDVGVHGGEQYF.

V usage is TRBV18 and J usage is TRBJ2-7; TRBD1 aligns across 12 bases. Trimming removed 3 bases from V and 0 bases from J; junction bases left unmatched: 3. The germline V gene encodes CDR1 KGHSH and CDR2 LQKENI. This CDR3 comprises 16 residues. The CDR3 protein is CASSPGTGGASYEQYF. CDR3 in DNA: TGTGCCAGCTCACCCGGGACAGGGGGCGCCTCCTACGAGCAGTACTTC.

This chain joins TRBV7-9 and TRBJ2-1; D may be TRBD2 (5 bases). The germline V gene has CDR1 SEHNR and CDR2 FQNEAQ (reference sequence). This CDR3 comprises 17 residues. V was shortened by 1 base and J by 0 bases, with 13 bases between the two germline ends. The CDR3 DNA is TGTGCCAGCAGCTTAGGTGAGGGCGTGAGCTCCTACAATGAGCAGTTCTTC. It is translated as CASSLGEGVSSYNEQFF.

For the CDR3, the DNA is TGTGCCAGCAGTTACGGGGGGGCGAATGGCTACACCTTC. Amino acid sequence: CASSYGGANGYTF. This sequence joins TRBV6-5 and TRBJ1-2; tentatively, D is TRBD1 (6 bases). From germline, CDR1 is MNHEY and CDR2 SVGAGI. V gave up 2 bases and J gave up 6 bases, with 10 bases separating them. The CDR3 has 13 amino acids.